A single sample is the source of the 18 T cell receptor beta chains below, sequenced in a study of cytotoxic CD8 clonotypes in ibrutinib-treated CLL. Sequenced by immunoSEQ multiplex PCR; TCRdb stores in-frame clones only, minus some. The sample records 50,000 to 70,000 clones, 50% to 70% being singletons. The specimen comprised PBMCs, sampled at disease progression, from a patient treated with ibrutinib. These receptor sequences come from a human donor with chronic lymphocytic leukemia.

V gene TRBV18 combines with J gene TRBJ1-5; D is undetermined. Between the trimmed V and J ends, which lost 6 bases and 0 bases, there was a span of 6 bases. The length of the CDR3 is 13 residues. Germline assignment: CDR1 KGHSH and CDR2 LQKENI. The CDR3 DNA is TGTGCCAGCTCCGACTATAGCAATCAGCCCCAGCATTTT. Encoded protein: CASSDYSNQPQHF. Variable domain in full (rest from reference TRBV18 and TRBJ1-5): NAGVMQNPRHLVRRRGQEARLRCSPMKGHSHVYWYRQLPEEGLKFMVYLQKENIIDESGMPKERFSAEFPKEGPSILRIQQVVRGDSAAYFCASSDYSNQPQHFGDGTRLSIL.

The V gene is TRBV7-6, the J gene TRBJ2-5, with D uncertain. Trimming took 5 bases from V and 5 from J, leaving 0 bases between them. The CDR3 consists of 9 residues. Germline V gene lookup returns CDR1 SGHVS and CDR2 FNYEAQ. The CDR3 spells CASSETQYF. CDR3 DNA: TGTGCCAGCAGCGAGACCCAGTACTTC.

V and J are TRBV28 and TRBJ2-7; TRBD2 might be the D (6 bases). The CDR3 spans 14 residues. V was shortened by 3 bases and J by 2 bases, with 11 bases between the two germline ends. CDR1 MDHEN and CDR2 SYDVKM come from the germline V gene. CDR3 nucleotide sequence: TGTGCCAGCAGTTTGGGAGGATCAGCCTACGAGCAGTACTTC. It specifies CASSLGGSAYEQYF.

The CDR3 protein is CASSQDLLAASGNTIYF. The CDR3 nucleotides read TGTGCCAGCAGCCAAGATCTTTTGGCCGCCTCAGGAAACACCATATATTTT. The gene calls are TRBV14 and TRBJ1-3, with D unresolved. With 0 bases removed from V and 4 bases from J, the gap between germline ends came to 16 bases. The CDR3 runs 17 residues. From germline, CDR1 is SGHDN and CDR2 FVKESK.

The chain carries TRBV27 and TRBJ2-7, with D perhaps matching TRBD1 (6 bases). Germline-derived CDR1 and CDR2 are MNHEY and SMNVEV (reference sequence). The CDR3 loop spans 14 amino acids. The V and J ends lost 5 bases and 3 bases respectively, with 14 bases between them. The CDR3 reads CASSPELQGYEQYF. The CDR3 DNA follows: TGTGCCAGCAGTCCCGAATTACAGGGCTACGAGCAGTACTTC.

The CDR3: CASSATSGYNEQFF. The DNA of the CDR3 is TGTGCCAGCAGTGCTACTAGCGGTTACAATGAGCAGTTCTTC. J is TRBJ2-1 and V is TRBV2; 8 positions match TRBD2. The junction had 3 bases not matched to a gene; V was cut back by 4 bases and J by 4 bases. This CDR3 region has 14 residues. CDR1 is SNHLY and CDR2 is FYNNEI in the germline V gene.

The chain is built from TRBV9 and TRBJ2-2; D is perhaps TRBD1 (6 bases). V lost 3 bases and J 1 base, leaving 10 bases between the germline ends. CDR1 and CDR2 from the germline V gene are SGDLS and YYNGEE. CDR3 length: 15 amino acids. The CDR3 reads CASSAGQMNTGELFF. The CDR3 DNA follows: TGTGCCAGCAGCGCCGGACAGATGAACACCGGGGAGCTGTTTTTT.

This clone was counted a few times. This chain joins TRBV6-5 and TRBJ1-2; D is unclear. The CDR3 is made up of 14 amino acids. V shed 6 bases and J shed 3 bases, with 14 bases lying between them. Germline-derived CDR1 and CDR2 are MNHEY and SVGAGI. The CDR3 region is CASSPRVGYYGYTF. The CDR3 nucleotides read TGTGCCAGCAGCCCCCGCGTGGGTTACTATGGCTACACCTTC.

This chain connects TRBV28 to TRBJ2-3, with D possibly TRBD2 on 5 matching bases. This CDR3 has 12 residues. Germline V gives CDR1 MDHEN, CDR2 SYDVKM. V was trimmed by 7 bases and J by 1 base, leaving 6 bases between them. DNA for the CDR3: TGTGCCAGCACGGAGGGCACAGATACGCAGTATTTT. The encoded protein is CASTEGTDTQYF.

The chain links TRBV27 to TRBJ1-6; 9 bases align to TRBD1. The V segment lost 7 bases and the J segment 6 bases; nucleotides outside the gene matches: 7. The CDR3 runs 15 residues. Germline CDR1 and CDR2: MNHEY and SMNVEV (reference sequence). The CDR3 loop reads CASKQGAAVNSPLHF. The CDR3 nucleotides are TGTGCCAGCAAACAGGGGGCGGCAGTTAATTCACCCCTCCACTTT.

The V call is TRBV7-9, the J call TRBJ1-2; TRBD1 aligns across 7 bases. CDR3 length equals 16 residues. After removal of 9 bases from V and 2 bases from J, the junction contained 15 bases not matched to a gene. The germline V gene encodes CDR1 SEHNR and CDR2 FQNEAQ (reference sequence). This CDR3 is CASSRNPEQGNYGYTF. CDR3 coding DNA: TGTGCCAGTTCAAGAAACCCCGAACAGGGGAACTATGGCTACACCTTC. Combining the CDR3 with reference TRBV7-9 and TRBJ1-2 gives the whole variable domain DTGVSQNPRHKITKRGQNVTFRCDPISEHNRLYWYRQTLGQGPEFLTYFQNEAQLEKSRLLSDRFSAERPKGSFSTLEIQRTEQGDSAMYLCASSRNPEQGNYGYTFGSGTRLTVV.

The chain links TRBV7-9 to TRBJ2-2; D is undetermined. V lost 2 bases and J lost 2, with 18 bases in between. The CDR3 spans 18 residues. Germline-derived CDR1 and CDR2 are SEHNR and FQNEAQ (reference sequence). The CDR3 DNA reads TGTGCCAGCAGCTTAAGTCCCGTGCAGGTGGGAAACACCGGGGAGCTGTTTTTT. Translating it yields CASSLSPVQVGNTGELFF.

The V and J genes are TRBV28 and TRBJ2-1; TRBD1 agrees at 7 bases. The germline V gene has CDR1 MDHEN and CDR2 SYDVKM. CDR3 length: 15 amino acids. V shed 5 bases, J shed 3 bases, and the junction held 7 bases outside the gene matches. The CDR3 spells CASSPTGLSYNEQFF. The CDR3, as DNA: TGTGCCAGCAGTCCGACAGGGTTAAGCTACAATGAGCAGTTCTTC.

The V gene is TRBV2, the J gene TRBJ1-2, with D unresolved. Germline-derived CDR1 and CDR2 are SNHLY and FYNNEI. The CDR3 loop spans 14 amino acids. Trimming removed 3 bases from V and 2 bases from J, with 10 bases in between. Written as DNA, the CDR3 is TGTGCCAGCAGTGACGGTTTTGGGAACTATGGCTACACCTTC. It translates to CASSDGFGNYGYTF.

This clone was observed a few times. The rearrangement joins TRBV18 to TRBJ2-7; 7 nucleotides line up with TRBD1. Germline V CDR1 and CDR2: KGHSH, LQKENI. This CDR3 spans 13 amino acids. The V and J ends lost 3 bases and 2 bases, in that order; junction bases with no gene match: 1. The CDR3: CASSPGTAYEQYF. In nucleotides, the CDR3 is TGTGCCAGCTCACCCGGGACAGCCTACGAGCAGTACTTC.

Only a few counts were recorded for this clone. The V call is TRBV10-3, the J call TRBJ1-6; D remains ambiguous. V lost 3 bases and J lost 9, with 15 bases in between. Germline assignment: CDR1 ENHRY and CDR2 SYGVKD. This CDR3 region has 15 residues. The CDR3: CAISDRDMITSPLHF. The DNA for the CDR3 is TGTGCCATCAGTGACAGAGACATGATAACTTCACCCCTCCACTTT.

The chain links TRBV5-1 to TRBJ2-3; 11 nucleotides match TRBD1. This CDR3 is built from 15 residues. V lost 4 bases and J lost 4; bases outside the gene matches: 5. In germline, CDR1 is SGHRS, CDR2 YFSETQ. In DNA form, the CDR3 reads TGCGCCAGCAGCCCCCGGGACAGGGGGGCAGATACGCAGTATTTT. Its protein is CASSPRDRGADTQYF.

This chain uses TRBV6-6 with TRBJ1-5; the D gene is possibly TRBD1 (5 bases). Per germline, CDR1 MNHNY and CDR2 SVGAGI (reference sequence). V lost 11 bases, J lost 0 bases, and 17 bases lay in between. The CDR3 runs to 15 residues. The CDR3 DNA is TGTGCCGCTCGACAGAGCCTTTATAGCAATCAGCCCCAGCATTTT. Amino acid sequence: CAARQSLYSNQPQHF.